These 26 T cell receptor beta chains were all obtained from the same sample, sequenced in a study of long-term antiretroviral therapy in people with HIV. The immunoSEQ assay was v3.0, run at survey level. Using immunoSEQ multiplex PCR, the repertoire was profiled, and TCRdb retains in-frame clones only, with some absent. Among about 42,000 clones, more than 75% were seen once, and the ten largest hold 5.1%. The material was unsorted PBMCs, obtained 0.1 years before starting antiretroviral therapy. Every receptor here comes from a woman aged 50 to 65 with HIV.

This clone occurred a few times. CDR3 amino acids: CASNDLGGGHQETQYF. In DNA, the CDR3 is TGTGCCAGTAACGATCTAGGCGGGGGCCACCAAGAGACCCAGTACTTC. The chain couples TRBV19 to TRBJ2-5; tentative D call: TRBD2 (7 bases). The length of the CDR3 is 16 residues. CDR1 is LNHDA and CDR2 is SQIVND in the germline V gene (reference sequence). Trimming removed 7 bases at V and 0 bases at J, with 18 bases between.

This rearrangement joins TRBV5-8 to TRBJ1-1, with D possibly matching TRBD1 (6 bases). The CDR3 is 13 residues long. V shed 6 bases and J shed 7 bases, with 16 bases lying between them. Germline V gene data show CDR1 as SGHTS and CDR2 as YDEGEE. For the CDR3, the DNA is TGTGCCAGCACCTATCTCAGGGGAGGTGAAGCTTTCTTT. Residues: CASTYLRGGEAFF.

The chain uses TRBV7-2 and TRBJ2-6; D gene uncertain. Germline CDR1 is SGHTA and CDR2 is FQGNSA. V shed 1 base and J shed 0 bases, with 4 bases lying between them. The CDR3 extends over 15 amino acids. The CDR3 reads CASSLEYSGANVLTF. The CDR3 region has the DNA TGTGCCAGCAGCTTAGAGTACTCTGGGGCCAACGTCCTGACTTTC.

This clone has only a few counts. This sequence joins TRBV4-1 and TRBJ2-3; D may correspond to TRBD1 or TRBD2 (5 bases each). V gave up 6 bases and J gave up 0 bases, with 10 bases separating them. The CDR3 is 14 amino acids. Per germline, CDR1 MGHRA and CDR2 YSYEKL. The CDR3 nucleotides read TGCGCCAGCAGGGGACGTTGGAGCACAGATACGCAGTATTTT. Residues: CASRGRWSTDTQYF.

The chain has TRBV28 and TRBJ2-7, with no clear D. V lost 6 bases and J 6 bases, leaving 9 bases between the germline ends. The germline CDR1 and CDR2 sequences are MDHEN and SYDVKM. The CDR3 loop spans 11 amino acids. The CDR3 loop is CASSQQAEQYF. In DNA, the CDR3 is TGTGCCAGCAGCCAGCAGGCCGAGCAGTACTTC.

The CDR3 sequence is CASSAWTGGGSDTQYF. The CDR3 nucleotides are TGTGCCAGCAGCGCGTGGACAGGGGGCGGGTCAGATACGCAGTATTTT. The chain recombines TRBV7-9 with TRBJ2-3; TRBD1 agrees at 11 bases. This CDR3 is built from 16 residues. V dropped 5 bases and J dropped 4; count of bases not matched to a gene: 8. CDR1 is SEHNR and CDR2 is FQNEAQ in the germline V gene (reference sequence).

This chain links TRBV18 with TRBJ1-2; D possibly corresponds to TRBD1 (5 bases). V lost 2 bases to trimming and J lost 3 bases, with 10 bases between them. This CDR3 spans 14 amino acids. Germline V gene data show CDR1 as KGHSH and CDR2 as LQKENI. The CDR3 coding sequence is TGTGCCAGCTCACCAGGGGGTAGTGACTATGGCTACACCTTC. Protein sequence: CASSPGGSDYGYTF.

The chain uses TRBV21-1 and TRBJ1-5; the D call of TRBD1 is as the table states it, not checked on the DNA. TRBV21-1 is listed as a pseudogene. This CDR3 is built from 14 residues. For the CDR3, the DNA is TGTGCCAGCAGGACCAACAGATACAATCAGCCCCAGCATTTT. It codes for CASRTNRYNQPQHF.

The rearrangement links TRBV18 to TRBJ1-4; TRBD1 aligns across 8 bases. Germline V CDR1 and CDR2: KGHSH, LQKENI. The V segment lost 3 bases and the J segment 0 bases; nucleotides outside the gene matches: 15. This CDR3 contains 20 residues. The CDR3 region has the DNA TGTGCCAGCTCACCTAGGACAGGGTATCGCCAGGAGACAACTAATGAAAAACTGTTTTTT. It codes for CASSPRTGYRQETTNEKLFF.

V is TRBV9 and J is TRBJ1-1, with 8 bases fitting TRBD1. The CDR3 is 15 amino acids. CDR1 and CDR2 from the germline V gene are SGDLS and YYNGEE. J lost 5 bases, V lost 3 bases, and 9 bases had no gene match. The CDR3 DNA reads TGTGCCAGCAGCGATGGGACAGGCTTGTGGACTGAAGCTTTCTTT. It codes for CASSDGTGLWTEAFF.

The CDR3 sequence is CASSLGAGGGTDTQYF. CDR3 nucleotide sequence: TGTGCCAGCAGCTTGGGAGCGGGGGGCGGGACAGATACGCAGTATTTT. The V call is TRBV5-8, the J call TRBJ2-3; 9 bases match TRBD2. V shed 0 bases and J 3 bases; nucleotides not matched to a gene: 5. Germline V CDR1 and CDR2: SGHTS, YDEGEE. This CDR3 is 16 amino acids long.

For the CDR3, the DNA is TGTGCCAGCAGTAAGACGCCGGGTGGCTACACCTTC. This sequence encodes CASSKTPGGYTF. The chain carries TRBV6-5 and TRBJ1-2; D gene unclear. Germline loops: CDR1 MNHEY, CDR2 SVGAGI. The V gene lost 5 bases and the J gene lost 7 bases, with 11 bases spanning the gap. This CDR3 contains 12 residues.

The chain couples TRBV11-2 to TRBJ2-7, with TRBD1 as a possible D gene (7 bases). The CDR3 totals 15 residues. Between the trimmed V and J ends, which lost 5 bases and 4 bases, there was a span of 18 bases. Germline V gives CDR1 SGHAT, CDR2 FQNNGV. The CDR3 DNA follows: TGTGCCAGCAGCCAGGGGGGTGGGGAGTTATACGAGCAGTACTTC. Amino acid sequence: CASSQGGGELYEQYF. Drawing the rest from reference TRBV11-2 and TRBJ2-7, the complete variable domain is EAGVAQSPRYKIIEKRQSVAFWCNPISGHATLYWYQQILGQGPKLLIQFQNNGVVDDSQLPKDRFSAERLKGVDSTLKIQPAKLEDSAVYLCASSQGGGELYEQYFGPGTRLTVT.

The chain links TRBV6-4 to TRBJ2-7, with D possibly TRBD2 on 7 matching bases. The CDR3 loop spans 14 amino acids. Germline-derived CDR1 and CDR2 are MRHNA and SNTAGT. V dropped 4 bases and J dropped 4 bases, with 14 bases sitting between them. The CDR3 DNA is TGTGCCAGCAGTGGTGGGAGGGGGTGGTACGAGCAGTACTTC. Amino acids: CASSGGRGWYEQYF.

The chain is built from TRBV13 and TRBJ2-4; a possible D gene is TRBD1 (6 bases). The CDR3 totals 15 residues. Germline V lookup: CDR1 PRHDT, CDR2 FYEKMQ (reference sequence). V shed 5 bases and J shed 5 bases, with 16 bases lying between them. The CDR3 sequence is CASSPQGISQNIQYF. The CDR3, as DNA: TGTGCCAGCAGCCCACAGGGTATTTCGCAAAACATTCAGTACTTC.

This clone was picked up one time. V and J are TRBV2 and TRBJ2-5; 8 bases map to TRBD2. The CDR3 runs 19 residues. Germline V gene data show CDR1 as SNHLY and CDR2 as FYNNEI. Trimming at V came to 4 bases and at J to 1 base, leaving 17 bases not matched to a gene. The CDR3 spells CASSGTTTARTSSQETQYF. In nucleotides, the CDR3 is TGTGCCAGCAGTGGGACGACAACCGCAAGGACTAGCTCCCAAGAGACCCAGTACTTC.

The chain links TRBV2 to TRBJ2-1; 9 bases fit TRBD1. V dropped 3 bases and J dropped 6; count of bases not matched to a gene: 9. Germline lookup yields CDR1 SNHLY and CDR2 FYNNEI. This CDR3 has 16 residues. CDR3 nucleotide sequence: TGTGCCAGCAGTGAGACTCCGGGACAGGGTCTCAATGAGCAGTTCTTC. Translated, it gives CASSETPGQGLNEQFF.

The chain has TRBV5-8 and TRBJ2-1, with a possible D match to TRBD1 (7 bases). Between the trimmed V and J ends, which lost 0 bases and 3 bases, there was a span of 10 bases. From germline, CDR1 is SGHTS and CDR2 YDEGEE. CDR3 size: 15 residues. CDR3 DNA sequence: TGTGCCAGCAGCTTGGGGCAGGGGGGCTACAATGAGCAGTTCTTC. Its protein is CASSLGQGGYNEQFF.

This clone was found once. This chain links TRBV15 with TRBJ1-4; TRBD1 matches at 9 bases. The germline V gene encodes CDR1 LNHNV and CDR2 YYDKDF (reference sequence). J lost 6 bases, V lost 5 bases, and 10 bases had no gene match. The CDR3 has 16 amino acids. The CDR3 DNA follows: TGTGCCACCAGCGCCAAAACAGGGGGCATTTATGAAAAACTGTTTTTT. Its protein is CATSAKTGGIYEKLFF.

The chain recombines TRBV7-2 with TRBJ1-5; D is ambiguous. Germline assignment: CDR1 SGHTA and CDR2 FQGNSA. This CDR3 has 15 residues. Trimming cost V 1 base and J 6 bases, with 13 bases left between them. CDR3: CASSLDPGLGQPQHF. The CDR3 DNA is TGTGCCAGCAGCTTAGACCCCGGACTCGGTCAGCCCCAGCATTTT.

This CDR3 is CAWSDRGKTQGYGYTF. CDR3 DNA: TGTGCCTGGAGCGACAGGGGGAAGACCCAAGGGTATGGCTACACCTTC. The V gene is TRBV30, the J gene TRBJ1-2, with 9 positions matching TRBD1. From germline, CDR1 is GTSNPN and CDR2 SVGIG (reference sequence). With 3 bases clipped from V and 5 bases from J, the junction kept 13 bases outside the gene matches. The CDR3 has 16 amino acids.

The chain has TRBV5-1 and TRBJ2-7, with TRBD2 identical over 10 bases. J was trimmed by 0 bases and V by 0 bases; bases with no gene match: 3. Germline V CDR1 and CDR2: SGHRS, YFSETQ. This CDR3 spans 16 amino acids. CDR3 in DNA: TGCGCCAGCAGCTTGGGACTAGCGGGTTCCTCCTACGAGCAGTACTTC. This gives the protein CASSLGLAGSSYEQYF.

The chain has TRBV18 and TRBJ2-7; D might be TRBD2 (5 bases). This CDR3 is built from 12 residues. In germline, CDR1 is KGHSH, CDR2 LQKENI. V shed 3 bases and J shed 3 bases, with 6 bases lying between them. The CDR3 DNA follows: TGTGCCAGCTCACCCGGAGGCTACGAGCAGTACTTC. Translating it yields CASSPGGYEQYF.

CDR3 residues: CASSQTSSYEQYF. CDR3 in DNA: TGTGCCAGCAGCCAGACATCTTCCTACGAGCAGTACTTC. V is TRBV4-2 and J is TRBJ2-7; D is ambiguous. CDR3 length equals 13 residues. V gave up 3 bases and J gave up 1 base, with 7 bases separating them. Germline V CDR1 and CDR2: LGHNA, YNFKEQ.

CDR3 protein: CASSERTRRTADTQYF. CDR3 sequence (DNA): TGTGCCAGCAGTGAAAGGACCCGACGAACCGCAGATACGCAGTATTTT. This chain connects TRBV2 to TRBJ2-3; no reliable D call. The germline CDR1 and CDR2 sequences are SNHLY and FYNNEI. The length of the CDR3 is 16 residues. The germline V and J ends were trimmed by 2 bases and 4 bases, with 16 bases remaining between them.

J is TRBJ1-2 and V is TRBV27; possible D gene TRBD1, 5 bases. CDR1 and CDR2 from the germline V gene are MNHEY and SMNVEV (reference sequence). Trimming cost V 1 base and J 0 bases, with 15 bases left between them. The CDR3 runs 17 residues. The CDR3 sequence is CASSLFPGLGANYGYTF. As DNA, the CDR3 is TGTGCCAGCAGTTTATTCCCAGGGCTCGGAGCTAACTATGGCTACACCTTC.